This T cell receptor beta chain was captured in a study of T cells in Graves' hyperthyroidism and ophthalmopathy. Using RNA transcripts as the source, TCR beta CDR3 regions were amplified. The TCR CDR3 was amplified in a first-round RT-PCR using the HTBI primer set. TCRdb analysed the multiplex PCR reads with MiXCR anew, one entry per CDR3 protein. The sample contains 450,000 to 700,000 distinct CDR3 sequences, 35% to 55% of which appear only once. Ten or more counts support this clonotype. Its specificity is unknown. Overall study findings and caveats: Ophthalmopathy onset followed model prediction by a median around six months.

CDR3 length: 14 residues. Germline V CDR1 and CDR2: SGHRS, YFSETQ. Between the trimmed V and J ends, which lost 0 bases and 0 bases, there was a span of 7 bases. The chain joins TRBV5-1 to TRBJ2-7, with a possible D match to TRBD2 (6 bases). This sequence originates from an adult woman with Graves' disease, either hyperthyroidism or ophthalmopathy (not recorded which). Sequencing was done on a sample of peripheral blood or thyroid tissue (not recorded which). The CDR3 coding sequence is TGCGCCAGCAGCTTGGTGGGGGGCTCCTACGAGCAGTACTTC. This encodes CASSLVGGSYEQYF.